This T cell receptor beta chain is drawn from a study of regulatory T cells in long-lasting Graves disease. This CDR3 region has 14 residues. From germline, CDR1 is MNHNS and CDR2 SASEGT. Construction of TCR beta libraries relied on iRepertoire HTBI primers and on Arm-PCR targeting CDR3 regions. Each CDR3 protein gets one entry after TCRdb re-called the multiplex PCR reads with MiXCR. Seen here are about 660,000 distinct CDR3 sequences, around 32% observed once, and the top ten hold roughly 46%. A remark on this clonotype: Sequence at one end of the junction differs from germline and may be a read error.

Time point of the sample: persistent/refractory GD, antithyroid drugs over 5 years with positive TRAb. Generation of the TCR library employed RNA extracted from PBMCs. This chain connects TRBV6-1 to TRBJ2-5, with 13 bases fitting TRBD2. The TCR comes from a female donor with Graves disease. The sequenced sample was peripheral blood mononuclear cells (PBMCs), obtained when the disease was refractory, from a patient treated with antithyroid drugs. This CDR3 is CASSPNTLTSGRVF. The CDR3, as DNA: TGTGCCAGCAGTCCCAATACCCTTACTAGCGGGAGGGTCTTC.